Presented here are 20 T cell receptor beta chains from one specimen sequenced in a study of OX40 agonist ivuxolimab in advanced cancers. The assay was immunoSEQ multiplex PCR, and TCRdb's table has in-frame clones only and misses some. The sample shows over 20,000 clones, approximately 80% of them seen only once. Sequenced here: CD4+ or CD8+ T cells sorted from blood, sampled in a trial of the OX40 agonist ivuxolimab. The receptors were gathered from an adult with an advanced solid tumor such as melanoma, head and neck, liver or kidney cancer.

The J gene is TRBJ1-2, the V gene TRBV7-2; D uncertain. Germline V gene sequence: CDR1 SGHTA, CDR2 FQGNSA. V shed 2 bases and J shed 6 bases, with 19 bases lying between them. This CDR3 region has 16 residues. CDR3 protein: CASSLYMARDQDGYTF. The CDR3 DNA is TGTGCCAGCAGCTTATATATGGCGAGAGATCAAGATGGCTACACCTTC.

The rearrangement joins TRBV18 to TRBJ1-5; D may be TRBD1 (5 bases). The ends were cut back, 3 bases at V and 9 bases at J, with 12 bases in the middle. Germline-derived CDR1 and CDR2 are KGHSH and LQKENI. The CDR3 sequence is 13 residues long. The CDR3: CASSPGTVPPQHF. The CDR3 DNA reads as TGTGCCAGCTCACCCGGGACTGTTCCGCCCCAGCATTTT.

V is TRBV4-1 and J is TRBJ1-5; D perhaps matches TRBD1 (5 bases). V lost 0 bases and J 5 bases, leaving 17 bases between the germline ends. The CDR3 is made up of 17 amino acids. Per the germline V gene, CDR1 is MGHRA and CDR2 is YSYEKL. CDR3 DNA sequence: TGCGCCAGCAGCCAAGATGCGGGCGGCTCAGGGTATCAGCCCCAGCATTTT. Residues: CASSQDAGGSGYQPQHF.

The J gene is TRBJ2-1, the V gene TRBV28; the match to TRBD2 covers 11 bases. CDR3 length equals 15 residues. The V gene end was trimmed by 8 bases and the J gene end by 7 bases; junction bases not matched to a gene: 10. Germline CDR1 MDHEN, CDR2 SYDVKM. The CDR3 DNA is TGTGCCAGCGCGGGGGCTAGCGGGGGGTCGAATGAGCAGTTCTTC. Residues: CASAGASGGSNEQFF.

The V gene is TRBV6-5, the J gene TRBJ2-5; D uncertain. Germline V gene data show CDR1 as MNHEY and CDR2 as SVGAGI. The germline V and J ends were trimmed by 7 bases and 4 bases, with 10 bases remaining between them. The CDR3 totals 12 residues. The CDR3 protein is CASTQIGETQYF. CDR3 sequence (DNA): TGTGCCAGCACCCAGATAGGAGAGACCCAGTACTTC.

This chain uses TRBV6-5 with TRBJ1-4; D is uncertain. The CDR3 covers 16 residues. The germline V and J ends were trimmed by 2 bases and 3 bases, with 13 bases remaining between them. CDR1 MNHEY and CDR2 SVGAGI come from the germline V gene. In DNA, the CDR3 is TGTGCCAGCAGTTACGACACGGACGTTTCTAATGAAAAACTGTTTTTT. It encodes CASSYDTDVSNEKLFF.

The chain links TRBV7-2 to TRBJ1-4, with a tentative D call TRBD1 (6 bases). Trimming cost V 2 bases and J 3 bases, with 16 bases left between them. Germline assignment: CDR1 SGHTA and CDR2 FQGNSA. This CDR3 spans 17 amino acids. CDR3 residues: CASSLIGVDRSNEKLFF. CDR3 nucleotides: TGTGCCAGCAGCTTAATCGGGGTGGACAGATCTAATGAAAAACTGTTTTTT.

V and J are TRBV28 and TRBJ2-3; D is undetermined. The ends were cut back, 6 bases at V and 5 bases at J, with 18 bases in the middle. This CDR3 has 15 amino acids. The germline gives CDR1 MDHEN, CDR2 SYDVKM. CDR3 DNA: TGTGCCAGCAGCTCCGCCCTGAAGTCAGGAGATACGCAGTATTTT. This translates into CASSSALKSGDTQYF. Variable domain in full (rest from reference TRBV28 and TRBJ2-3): DVKVTQSSRYLVKRTGEKVFLECVQDMDHENMFWYRQDPGLGLRLIYFSYDVKMKEKGDIPEGYSVSREKKERFSLILESASTNQTSMYLCASSSALKSGDTQYFGPGTRLTVL.

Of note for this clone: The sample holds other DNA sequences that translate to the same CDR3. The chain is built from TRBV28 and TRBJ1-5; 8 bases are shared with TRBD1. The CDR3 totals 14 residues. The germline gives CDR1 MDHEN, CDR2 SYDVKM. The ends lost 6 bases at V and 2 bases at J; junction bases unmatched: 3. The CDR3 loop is CASSSGQGNQPQHF. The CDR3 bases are TGTGCCAGCAGCTCGGGACAGGGCAATCAGCCCCAGCATTTT.

The CDR3 protein is CASSEGQGGYNEQFF. For the CDR3, the DNA is TGTGCCAGCAGTGAAGGCCAGGGAGGTTACAATGAGCAGTTCTTC. This chain uses TRBV2 with TRBJ2-1; D is possibly TRBD2 (6 bases). The CDR3 totals 15 residues. V was shortened by 1 base and J by 4 bases, with 11 bases between the two germline ends. Germline-derived CDR1 and CDR2 are SNHLY and FYNNEI.

In DNA form, the CDR3 reads TGTGCCAGCAGCCGGGACAGGGGCTATGGCTACACCTTC. Amino acid sequence: CASSRDRGYGYTF. V usage is TRBV5-8 and J usage is TRBJ1-2, with 10 bases fitting TRBD1. V was pared by 4 bases and J by 4 bases, with 1 base of the junction left unmatched. CDR1 is SGHTS, CDR2 YDEGEE, per germline. This CDR3 contains 13 residues.

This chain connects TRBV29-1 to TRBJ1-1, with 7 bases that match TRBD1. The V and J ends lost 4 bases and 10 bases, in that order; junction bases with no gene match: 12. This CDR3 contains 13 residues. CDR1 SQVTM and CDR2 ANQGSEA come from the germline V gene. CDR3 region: CSVVSTGVLVAFF. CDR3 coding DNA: TGCAGCGTTGTTTCCACAGGGGTTTTAGTAGCTTTCTTT.

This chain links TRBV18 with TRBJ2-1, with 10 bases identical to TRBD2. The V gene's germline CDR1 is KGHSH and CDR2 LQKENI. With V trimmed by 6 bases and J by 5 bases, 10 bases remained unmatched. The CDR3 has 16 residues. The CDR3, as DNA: TGTGCCAGCTCGCCTAGCCAACTAGCGGGAAACAATGAGCAGTTCTTC. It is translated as CASSPSQLAGNNEQFF.

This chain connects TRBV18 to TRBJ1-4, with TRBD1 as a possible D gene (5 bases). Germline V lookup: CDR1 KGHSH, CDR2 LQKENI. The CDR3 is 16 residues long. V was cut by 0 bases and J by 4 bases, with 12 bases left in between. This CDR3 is CASSPPGLPDNEKLFF. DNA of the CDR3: TGTGCCAGCTCACCACCGGGGCTCCCGGATAATGAAAAACTGTTTTTT.

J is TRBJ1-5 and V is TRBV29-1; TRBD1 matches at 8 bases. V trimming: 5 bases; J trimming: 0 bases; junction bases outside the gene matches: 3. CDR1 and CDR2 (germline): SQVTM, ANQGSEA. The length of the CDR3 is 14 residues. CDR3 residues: CSVRQGNSNQPQHF. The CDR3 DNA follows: TGCAGCGTTCGACAGGGGAATAGCAATCAGCCCCAGCATTTT.

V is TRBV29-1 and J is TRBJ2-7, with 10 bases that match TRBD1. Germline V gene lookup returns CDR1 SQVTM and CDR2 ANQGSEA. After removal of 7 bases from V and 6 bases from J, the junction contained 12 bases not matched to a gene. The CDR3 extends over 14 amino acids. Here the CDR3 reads CSAGRATGGSEQYF. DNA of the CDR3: TGCAGCGCCGGCCGGGCGACAGGGGGCTCCGAGCAGTACTTC.

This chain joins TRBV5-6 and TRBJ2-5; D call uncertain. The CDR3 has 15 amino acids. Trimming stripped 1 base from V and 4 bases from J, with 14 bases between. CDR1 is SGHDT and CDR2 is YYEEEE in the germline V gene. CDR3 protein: CASSLPAAHTETQYF. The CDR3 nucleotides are TGTGCCAGCAGCTTGCCGGCAGCCCATACAGAGACCCAGTACTTC.

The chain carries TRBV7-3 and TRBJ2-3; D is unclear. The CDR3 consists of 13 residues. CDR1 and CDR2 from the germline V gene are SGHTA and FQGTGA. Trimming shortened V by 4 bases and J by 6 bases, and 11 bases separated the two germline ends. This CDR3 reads CASSSAVTDTQYF. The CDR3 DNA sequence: TGTGCCAGCAGCTCCGCAGTCACGGATACGCAGTATTTT. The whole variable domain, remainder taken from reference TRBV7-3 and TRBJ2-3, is GAGVSQTPSNKVTEKGKYVELRCDPISGHTALYWYRQSLGQGPEFLIYFQGTGAADDSGLPNDRFFAVRPEGSVSTLKIQRTERGDSAVYLCASSSAVTDTQYFGPGTRLTVL.

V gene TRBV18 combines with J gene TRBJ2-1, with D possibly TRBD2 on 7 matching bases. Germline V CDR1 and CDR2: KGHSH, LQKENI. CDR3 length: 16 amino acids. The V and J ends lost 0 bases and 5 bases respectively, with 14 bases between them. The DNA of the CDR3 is TGTGCCAGCTCACCACCTGGCAGGGGAGGGGACAATGAGCAGTTCTTC. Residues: CASSPPGRGGDNEQFF.

The CDR3 coding sequence is TGTGCCAGCAGCTTTAGCGGGGGCGAGCAGTTCTTC. This sequence encodes CASSFSGGEQFF. The V gene is TRBV5-4, the J gene TRBJ2-1, with TRBD2 matching over 9 bases. Germline V CDR1 and CDR2: SGHNT, YYREEE (reference sequence). The ends lost 2 bases at V and 10 bases at J; junction bases unmatched: 1. The CDR3 is 12 residues long.